This TCR beta chain was found in a study of T cell repertoires in cytomegalovirus infection. Overall study context: CMV epitopes that were recently identified and HLA-C-restricted were used alongside well-studied HLA-B-restricted ones. Study-level results: Carriers of CMV plus the relevant HLA were identified by cumulative public TCR beta family frequency.

One entry per CDR3 protein, called by TCRdb with MiXCR from the reads. The sample lists about 340,000 distinct CDR3 sequences; almost 30% were seen once. Regarding this clonotype: Its specificity is unknown.

The germline V gene has CDR1 MNHEY and CDR2 SVGEGT. V lost 8 bases to trimming and J lost 5 bases, with 21 bases between them. CDR3 size: 15 residues. The gene calls are TRBV6-2 or TRBV6-3 and TRBJ1-1, with D perhaps TRBD1 (5 bases). The TCR was taken from a human donor in good health (CMV status not recorded). Some clones in this sample may be carry-over from other donors' samples. Specimen: cultured PBMCs, collected from culture after CMV antigen stimulation. Here the CDR3 reads CASSSGEIRWTEAFF. In DNA form, the CDR3 reads TGTGCCAGCTCGTCGGGGGAGATAAGGTGGACTGAAGCTTTCTTT.